This T cell receptor (beta chain) was profiled in a study of T cell repertoires in cytomegalovirus infection (dated by TCRdb to between 2019 and 2020). Broadly, across the study: Recently identified HLA-C-restricted CMV epitopes, whose presentation resists viral immunomodulation, were targeted by peptide stimulations together with well-studied HLA-B-restricted epitopes. Because public TCR beta signatures pointed to carriage of CMV infection together with the matching HLA type, the HLA type of each donor mattered for the analysis.

The sequencer listed for this sample is Illumina HiSeq 1500. TCRdb passed the public sequencing reads through fastp at Q25 and MiXCR, retaining productive beta sequences. Every distinct CDR3 protein forms one entry, paired with its most common genes and DNA. In this sample the table shows around 540,000 distinct CDR3 sequences, 33% of which occur a single time. Roughly 15% of the sample belongs to the ten largest clones. The treatment or condition label for this specimen denotes: in vitro stimulation with specific CMV peptide epitopes to enrich CMV-specific T cells. Its CDR3 holds 17 amino acids, cysteine through phenylalanine. Only the CDR3 DNA stays, 51 bases, in frame from base 1. The germline V gene yields SGHTA for CDR1 and FQGNSA for CDR2. At the junction V is shortened by 0 bases and J by 6 bases; bases outside the gene matches: 6. There are many counts of this clonotype. It has no known antigen specificity. The sample holds no much larger clone one base away, and base qualities are not on file.

Summary of the overall study and its limitations: In the ex vivo response, HLA-C-restricted CMV-specific TCR beta clonotypes were dominant, and in two of eight donors the single most frequent clonotype came from this HLA-C-restricted group. Cumulative frequency of public TCR beta family members discriminated carriers of CMV infection plus the relevant HLA type in this cohort and an independent roughly 320-donor cohort.

This sequence originates from a human donor in good health (CMV status not recorded). Some clones in this sample may be carry-over from other donors' samples. The sequence links TRBV7-2 to TRBJ2-1; TRBD2 lines up with 12 middle nucleotides. The starting material was cultured PBMCs, obtained from culture after CMV antigen stimulation. In nucleotides, the sequence is TGTGCCAGCAGCTTAGCCCTGACTAGCGGGAGAAGCAATGAGCAGTTCTTC. It encodes CASSLALTSGRSNEQFF. The entire variable domain, with the stretches around the CDR3 drawn from the reference TRBV7-2 and TRBJ2-1 proteins, is GAGVSQSPSNKVTEKGKDVELRCDPISGHTALYWYRQSLGQGLEFLIYFQGNSAPDKSGLPSDRFSAERTGGSVSTLTIQRTQQEDSAVYLCASSLALTSGRSNEQFFGPGTRLTVL.